This TCR beta chain was obtained from a study of blood T cell repertoires in COVID-19. At the level of the study: Material from acute and convalescent COVID-19 was sourced from the United States, Italy and Spain. Sources were T cells, B-cell-depleted T cells, or PBMCs; the material itself was cDNA or gDNA.

The table came from immunoSEQ multiplex PCR; TCRdb's copy has only in-frame clones and leaves some out. This sample has more than 300,000 clones, with around 89% found just once. The sample was peripheral blood. The receptor was isolated from a woman in her 40s with COVID-19, enrolled during active disease.

CDR3 region: CASSMDRESPLHF. For the CDR3, the DNA is TGTGCCAGCAGCATGGACAGAGAATCACCCCTCCACTTT. The chain employs TRBV5-4 and TRBJ1-6; D may be TRBD1 (6 bases). V was clipped by 4 bases and J by 10 bases, with 12 bases between them. CDR1 is SGHNT and CDR2 is YYREEE in the germline V gene (reference sequence). The CDR3 loop spans 13 amino acids. Looking up the rest from reference TRBV5-4 and TRBJ1-6 gives the full variable domain: ETGVTQSPTHLIKTRGQQVTLRCSSQSGHNTVSWYQQALGQGPQFIFQYYREEENGRGNFPPRFSGLQFPNYSSELNVNALELDDSALYLCASSMDRESPLHFGNGTRLTVT.